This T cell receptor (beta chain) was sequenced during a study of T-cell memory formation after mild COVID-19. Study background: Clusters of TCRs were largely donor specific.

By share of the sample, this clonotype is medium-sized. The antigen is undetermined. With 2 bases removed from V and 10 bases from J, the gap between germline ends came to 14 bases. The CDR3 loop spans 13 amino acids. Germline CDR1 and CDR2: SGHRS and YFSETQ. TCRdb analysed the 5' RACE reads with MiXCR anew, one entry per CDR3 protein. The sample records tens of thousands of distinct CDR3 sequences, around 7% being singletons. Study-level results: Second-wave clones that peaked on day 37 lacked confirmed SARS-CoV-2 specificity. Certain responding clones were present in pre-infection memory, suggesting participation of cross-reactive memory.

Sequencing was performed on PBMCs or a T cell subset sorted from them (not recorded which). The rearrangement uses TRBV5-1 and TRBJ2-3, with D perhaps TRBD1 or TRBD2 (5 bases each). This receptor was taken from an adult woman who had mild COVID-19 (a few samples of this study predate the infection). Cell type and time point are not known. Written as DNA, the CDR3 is TGCGCCAGCAGCTTCGATCCGGGACGGCCGCAGTATTTT. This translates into CASSFDPGRPQYF.